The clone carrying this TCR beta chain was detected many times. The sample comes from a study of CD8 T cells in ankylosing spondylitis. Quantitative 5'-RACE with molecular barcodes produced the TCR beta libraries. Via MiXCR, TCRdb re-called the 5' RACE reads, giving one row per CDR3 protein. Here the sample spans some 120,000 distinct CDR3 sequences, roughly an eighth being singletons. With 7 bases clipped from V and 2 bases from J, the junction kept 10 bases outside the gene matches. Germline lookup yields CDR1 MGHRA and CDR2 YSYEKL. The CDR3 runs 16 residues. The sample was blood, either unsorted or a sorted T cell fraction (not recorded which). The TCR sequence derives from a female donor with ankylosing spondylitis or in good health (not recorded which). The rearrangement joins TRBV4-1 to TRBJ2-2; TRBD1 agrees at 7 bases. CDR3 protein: CASTTWGQLNTGELFF. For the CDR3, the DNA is TGCGCCAGCACGACTTGGGGACAGTTAAACACCGGGGAGCTGTTTTTT.